The present T cell receptor beta chain was sequenced within a study of T cells in Graves' hyperthyroidism and ophthalmopathy (dated by TCRdb to 2018 to 2020). Regarding the study in general: Peripheral blood was collected at initial diagnosis, before any treatment. TCR V-J signatures able to tell the groups apart were searched for in a discovery cohort of some 100 patients, of whom more than 40 had Graves' ophthalmopathy and around 57 had stable Graves' hyperthyroidism. Whether ophthalmopathy could be predicted prospectively was tested in an independent validation cohort made up of about 20 hyperthyroidism patients plus 17 patients who later progressed to ophthalmopathy. The roughly 99 discovery patients were divided at random into training and test sets in a 7:3 ratio. The study also compared thyroid tissue and blood T-cell repertoires from about six Graves' hyperthyroidism patients. After blood sampling, hyperthyroidism patients were treated with methimazole at a starting dose of 30 mg daily, and ophthalmopathy patients were treated with high-dose intravenous methylprednisolone. According to the paper, TCR Vbeta CDR3 sequencing was carried out on over 130 peripheral blood samples, which came from fewer than 50 ophthalmopathy, some 73 hyperthyroidism and some 17 progressor patients. On the study overall, not on this receptor specifically: No statistical method was used to set the sample size in advance, and investigators knew the group allocation. During validation, the model predicted progression to ophthalmopathy a median of roughly six months ahead of onset, with more than 60% sensitivity and roughly 72% specificity. A 13 V-J signature model separated ophthalmopathy from stable hyperthyroidism, with around 91% sensitivity and 81% to 82% specificity in cross-validation and 80%/75% in testing. Blood samples also contained most of the expanded thyroid clonotypes (frequency above 0.001), which suggests that blood repertoires may reflect thyroid immune responses.

In this sample, this clonotype turned up many times. No antigen is known for it. Nothing much larger sits one base from this clone, and base qualities are not available. Moderately to severely active disease, a Clinical Activity Score of at least 3, a NOSPECS grade of at least 4, and a duration under 3 months were present in ophthalmopathy patients. Patients with uncontrolled infections, other autoimmune diseases, pregnancy or lactation were excluded. Diagnoses relied on clinical symptoms, serum thyroxine and TRAb, thyroid ultrasound and orbital computed tomography. PBMCs were isolated from around 10 ml of fresh peripheral blood by Ficoll-Paque density gradient centrifugation. Total RNA was extracted using Trizol reagent, and RNA quality was assessed on an Agilent 2100 Bioanalyzer. Cut back by 1 base and 7 bases, the V and J ends lie 8 bases apart. Looking up the germline V gene (reference sequence) yields CDR1 GTSNPN and CDR2 SVGIG. The CDR3 sequence holds 12 residues, the cysteine and phenylalanine included. Only the CDR3 DNA is retained, 36 bases long and in frame from the first base.

The TCR beta CDR3 regions were amplified from RNA transcripts. For the first round of RT-PCR on the TCR CDR3, the HTBI primer set was used together with the Qiagen OneStep RT-PCR kit. Libraries were constructed in a second round of multiplex PCR, after which size selection and purification were carried out. Sequencing of the libraries was done on an Illumina HiSeq2000 using paired-end 100 bp reads. Turning to the authors' computational methods: SOAPnuke was used to process the raw data, with reads discarded if the reads contained adapters or uncalled bases, had a mean Phred below 15, or lacked an exact constant-primer or identifier match. High-quality paired reads were merged using COPE v1.2.5, and each unique nucleotide sequence was defined as a clonotype. Clonotypes were aligned to IMGT TRBV, TRBD and TRBJ reference segments using MiTCR v1.1. The analysis included only V-J combinations with a frequency above 0.0001, which together covered around 99% of the repertoires. A TCS score was defined as the ratio between F50 (clonal expansion) and ExV (chaos), using BLOSUM62-based TCRdist between CDR3 peptides within each V-J. Welch's t-statistics and random forest reduced roughly 500 V-J features to around 14, which were used in a naive Bayes classifier (R e1071). The public reads were run again by TCRdb, first through fastp at Q25 and then through MiXCR, and only productive beta chains were kept. Each entry merges the rows of one CDR3 protein and shows their most common DNA and genes. For this entry, the V and J calls and clone size follow TCRdb and not the study's own pipeline. The sample profile shows 330,000 or so distinct CDR3 sequences; 15% to 20% of them were found once. The ten largest clones take up around a sixth of the sample.

The receptor comes from a woman aged 40 to 50 with Graves' ophthalmopathy. The chain uses TRBV30 and TRBJ1-5; the D gene is possibly TRBD1, with 5 bases matching. Sequenced sample: blood. This receptor carries the CDR3 CAWSGGPQPQHF. The DNA sequence is given as TGTGCCTGGAGTGGGGGACCGCAGCCCCAGCATTTT.